This TCR beta chain appears in the sequencing data of a study of blood T cell repertoires in COVID-19. Study context: T cells, B-cell-depleted T cells, or PBMCs supplied cDNA or gDNA.

CDR1 and CDR2 from the germline V gene are SGHAT and FQDESV (reference sequence). The CDR3 has 15 amino acids. The V and J ends lost 2 bases and 6 bases respectively, with 11 bases between them. Original processing methods: Using reference gene primer amplification, nucleated cell counts were estimated. The assay was immunoSEQ multiplex PCR, and TCRdb's table has in-frame clones only and misses some. That table supplies the V and J calls and clone size; D and trimming were determined from the DNA. This sample carries approximately 31,000 clones, 85% to 90% of them seen once, and the ten largest clones take 17%.

Sequenced sample: peripheral blood. The chain joins TRBV11-1 to TRBJ1-6; perhaps TRBD1 as D (6 bases). This clonotype was obtained from a woman aged 60-70 years with active COVID-19. Here the CDR3 DNA reads TGTGCCAGCAGCTTACGGGGGGGGCCTAATTCACCCCTCCACTTT. Translating gives CASSLRGGPNSPLHF.